The clone carrying this TCR beta chain has more than one count but fewer than ten. Its specificity is not known. The data were taken from a study of identical twins. MiXCR, applied by TCRdb to the 5' RACE reads, yields one record per CDR3 protein. This table holds approximately 220,000 distinct CDR3 sequences, 7.5% found once. CDR1 and CDR2 (germline): MDHEN, SYDVKM. The length of the CDR3 is 8 residues. Broader study findings: Findings came from cross-sectional statistics, without long-term follow-up of donors. Twins' surplus sharing was weaker for beta out-of-frame sequences.

This sample also belongs to another study, concerning yellow fever vaccine responses in identical twins. That report notes: The T cell response to vaccination in identical twins was reportedly partly convergent and partly personalized.

The clonotype was recovered from a woman between 18 and 29 years old in good health. The sequencing sample was made of memory (CD45RO+) T cells sorted from blood. The rearrangement joins TRBV28 to TRBJ1-3, with no clear D. The CDR3 DNA is TGTGCTGGAAACACCATATATTTT. This encodes CAGNTIYF.